This TCR beta chain was documented in a study of blood T cells in healthy people across ages. Study-level findings and limits: Fewer expanded clones and more diversity marked long-lived versus aged donors.

Together with a sample-barcoded 5' primer, a J-beta primer mix was included in a second PCR lasting roughly 6 to 12 cycles. Researchers report that a template-switch adaptor with 12 random nucleotides tagged each cDNA molecule. TCRdb called the 5' RACE reads again in MiXCR, with one record for every CDR3 protein. Of about 1,000,000 distinct CDR3 sequences detected, more than 35% appear once; the ten largest clones hold 18%. The CDR3 consists of 15 residues. Trimming cost V 7 bases and J 0 bases, with 10 bases left between them. Germline assignment: CDR1 SNHLY and CDR2 FYNNEI. Donors were healthy Caucasian individuals from Russia aged roughly 6 to 100. A minimum of 6 micrograms of total RNA was extracted per sample. On this clonotype itself: Its antigen is unidentified.

The receptor comes from a woman aged 55 to 70 in good health. The sequenced sample was blood. The chain couples TRBV2 to TRBJ2-6, with no clear D. This CDR3 is CASNDLLSGANVLTF. CDR3 coding DNA: TGTGCCAGCAATGACCTCCTCTCTGGGGCCAACGTCCTGACTTTC.